This T cell receptor (beta chain) was captured in a study of cytomegalovirus exposure and HLA in healthy donors (dated by TCRdb to the late 2010s). About the investigation overall: In an earlier analysis of 587 of the donors, 276 Gb of sequence data and some 120 million unique TCR beta sequences from about 179 million T cells were reported. Approximately 300 gigabases of sequencing data and about 92 million unique TCR sequences made up an early release that covered 500 to 650 HLA-typed donors. The genetic ancestry cluster associated with self-reported Caucasian donors included around 76% of the roughly 400 genotyped donors. The aim of the study was to test whether cataloging public T cell receptors could identify signatures of past pathogen exposure. The study profiled the T cell repertoires of 500 to 800 subjects by immunosequencing and related them to cytomegalovirus serostatus. A separate validation cohort of 90 to 150 different subjects was used in addition to the approximately 610-subject first cohort. High-throughput TCR immunosequencing, statistical association of individual TCRs with disease status, and machine learning were combined to predict cytomegalovirus infection status. A later analysis re-analyzed previously published TCR beta repertoires from about 600 donors and added high-resolution HLA genotyping to study TCR occurrence patterns. In the later analysis, no new phenotypic data were used to find candidate immune exposures; instead, reliance was placed on TCR beta sequences and their occurrence across donors. An earlier analysis of approximately 500 of the donors applied high-throughput TCR beta sequencing to assess whether each TCR beta V gene segment acted as functional or pseudogenic. Donor age, sex, ethnicity and CMV serostatus were collected together with the repertoire data. A later genetic analysis took genome-wide SNP genotypes for about 55% of the roughly 670 donors and used that subset as a discovery cohort. Every discovery cohort repertoire had been produced on one sequencing platform. HLA typing included class I and class II loci at four-digit resolution. The number of typed donors differed by locus: roughly 620-630 for A, B, C, DRB1 and DQB1; some 540 for DQA1; over 600 for DPA1; and 400 to 480 for DPB1. About 5 DR-DQ haplotypes were handled as single units for association and clustering, since linkage in the cohort was strong. Among some 410 genotyped donors of the cohort, an average of about 240,000 unique TCR beta nucleotide sequences was sequenced per donor, of which approximately 18% were non-productive. Overall results and qualifications from the work: Most CMV-associated TCR beta chains appeared to be HLA-restricted in a later analysis, and the HLA associations seemed to be driven largely by CMV exposure. A group of highly shared sequence variants was considered likely to be a technical artifact of the sequencing pipeline. In the study, 150 to 200 TCR beta chains were listed as associated with cytomegalovirus. According to a later analysis, parvovirus B19, influenza, CMV and Epstein-Barr virus appeared linked to several top co-occurrence clusters. The 87-base-pair reads could not distinguish some IMGT-functional V segments, including TRBV6-2 and TRBV6-3, so those segments were excluded. According to a later genetic analysis, donors in an Asian-associated ancestry cluster had fewer N-insertions in productive TCRs than the approximately 650-donor mean. In a later analysis, TCR association rates were found to vary across HLA loci, with the most associated TCRs seen for DRB1 alleles and the fewest for HLA-C alleles. CMV serostatus was the only immune exposure information available for the cohort. Because HLA typing was missing for some donors at each locus, association tests included only the typed subset. Because counts were too low, roughly 17 rarely observed V segments, including chromosome 9 orphons, were left out of the earlier analysis of some 640 of the donors. In vitro tests confirmed that three of the cytomegalovirus-associated TCR beta chains recognize cytomegalovirus antigens. Cytomegalovirus status was reported to be diagnosed by the classifier with high specificity and sensitivity in both the original and validation cohorts. Most TCR sequences were observed very rarely across donors, whereas some public TCRs were present in many individuals. When HLA alleles, especially DR and DQ, strongly co-occurred, TCR associations were difficult to assign to individual alleles. In an earlier analysis of roughly 500 of the donors, most TCR beta V segments appeared in productive rearrangements about 90% or about 30% of the time, broadly matching IMGT annotations. In a later analysis, some 18,000 TCR beta sequences were associated with specific HLA alleles at a false discovery rate of 0.05. Roughly uniform sequencing depth across donors was assumed in presence/absence analyses, although this assumption may not hold. It was suggested by the authors that the approach could potentially be generalized to other disease states and immunological phenotypes. A further reported finding was that TCR beta sequences accurately predicted the HLA-A and HLA-B alleles for most subjects in the first cohort. V-gene and J-gene trimming of TCR beta chains was associated with a missense DCLRE1C variant in a later genetic analysis, and the association was replicated in an independent cohort. This cohort had only TCR beta chains sequenced, and the lack of alpha or paired-chain data limited which features could be detected. Linkage disequilibrium might explain the correlated functional status among segregating V segments, but an unknown experimental factor could not be ruled out. In a later analysis, HLA-associated TCR beta chains were found to be more clonally expanded and to have lower generation probabilities than equally common non-associated chains.

The CDR1 and CDR2 encoded by the germline V gene (reference sequence) are SEHNR and FQNEAQ. V lost 5 bases and J lost 3 bases; the stretch between them is 13 bases long. From cysteine to phenylalanine, the CDR3 is 15 amino acids long. Only the CDR3 DNA stays, 45 bases, in frame from base 1. The library was made by the immunoSEQ multiplex PCR assay. The multiplex PCR relied on a mix of 60 forward primers for TCR Vbeta segments and 13 reverse primers for TCR Jbeta segments. Amplification of the CDR3 region of rearranged TCR beta genes was performed with a multiplex PCR assay on genomic DNA. Amplified TCR beta libraries were sequenced as 87-base-pair reads on the Illumina HiSeq System. The study's own analysis went as follows. A later analysis tallied roughly 78 million unique TCR beta chains across the approximately 670 repertoires, and about 10 million of those chains were shared by two or more donors. A nearest-neighbor algorithm error-corrected the raw reads and collapsed the reads into unique sequences, merging closely related sequences to remove PCR and sequencing errors. Alignment of CDR3 sequences to IMGT reference sequences was used to assign V, D and J gene segments. For a sequence to be retained, a match of at least six nucleotides to both a V gene segment and a J gene segment was required. Rearrangements were called productive when the CDR3 lacked stop codons and stayed in frame with V and J; all others were non-productive. CDR3 was defined by IMGT convention, running from the second conserved V-encoded cysteine to the conserved J-encoded phenylalanine. The earlier analysis of about 620 of the donors excluded sequences that lacked an unambiguous match to a single V gene segment. An earlier analysis of roughly 590 of the donors called V segments functional above 56.7% productive rearrangements and segregating when the between-donor standard deviation exceeded 5%. To diagnose cytomegalovirus status from the catalog of TCR beta chain sequences, a statistical classification framework was built. In a later analysis, V and J genes were assigned by comparing TCR nucleotide sequences against IMGT/GENE-DB human TR gene sequences. In a later analysis, CDR3 sequences and most-parsimonious VDJ recombination scenarios were assigned using the TCRdist pipeline. In a later analysis, each TCR beta chain was defined by its CDR3 amino acid sequence together with its V-gene family, and reads lacking a unique V-gene family were excluded. As a way to deal with suspected cross-contamination and a sequencing artifact, a later analysis dropped 500 to 700 nucleotide sequences that were highly shared and had low generation probability. For each public chain, a later analysis derived a clonal expansion index from normalized ranks of inferred template counts within each repertoire. A later analysis computed generation probabilities with a VDJ recombination model fitted to out-of-frame rearrangements, and checked the results against IGoR. Hypergeometric tests were used in a later analysis to score TCR-TCR, TCR-HLA and TCR-CMV co-occurrence, with a repertoire-size bias correction applied to the TCR pairs. False discovery rates were estimated in a later analysis by permuting HLA or CMV assignments 20 times. A later analysis grouped co-occurring TCRs with DBSCAN, adding TCRdist sequence similarity when clustering within HLA-allele-positive subsets. For co-occurrence clustering, repertoires with fewer than 30,000 or more than 120,000 public chains were excluded, along with five repertoires with anomalous nucleotide sharing. TCRdb re-hosts the immuneACCESS table, in-frame sequences only. Its copies lack some clones; in the studies checked, an unresolved V gene accounts for under half of them, and the cause for the rest is not known. For V, J and clone size, that table is used; D and trimming come from the DNA. Within this sample are around 130,000 clones, with roughly 71% of them counted one time only. The ten largest account for roughly 3% of the sample.

Remarks on this clone: Its antigen remains undetermined. One base away there is no much larger clone; base qualities are not given.

The cohort was made up of approximately 670 healthy bone marrow donors. At the time of sampling, every cohort member was nominally healthy, though immune exposures that went unrecorded were likely present. The donor was CMV seropositive and belonged to the group of 270 or so seropositive cohort members. A peripheral blood sample was collected from each donor, and TCR beta sequencing was performed on peripheral blood mononuclear cells. Genomic DNA extraction from the blood cell samples was performed with the Qiagen DNeasy Blood Extraction Kit. The chain is made from TRBV7-9 and TRBJ2-2; D gene: possibly TRBD1, on 5 matching bases. Sample: PBMCs. The sequence was obtained from a woman between 40 and 50 years old in good health and CMV-seropositive. The sequenced DNA is TGTGCCAGCAGCAACGACAGAGGTTACACCGGGGAGCTGTTTTTT. This sequence encodes CASSNDRGYTGELFF.